The clone carrying this TCR beta chain was found once. The target antigen is unknown. Original analysis: ImmunoSEQ gave junction-only sequences without quality scores, so filtering differed. Using immunoSEQ multiplex PCR, the repertoire was profiled, and TCRdb retains in-frame clones only, with some absent. That table furnishes V, J and clone size, whereas the DNA furnished D and trimming. Of over a million clones in the sample, around 82% were seen once. The entry originates in a study of shared clonotypes between healthy human individuals. At the level of the study: CD8 memory received one plate per donor, CD8 naive two, CD4 memory three and CD4 naive three.

The study drew its donors from healthy HIV-negative adults without recent acute infections or vaccinations. Findings and limits, study-wide: In this cohort, only blood was sampled, and tissue repertoires likely differ.

The CDR3 runs 18 residues. From germline, CDR1 is SGDLS and CDR2 YYNGEE. V was clipped by 5 bases and J by 3 bases; unmatched bases: 17. The sequence derives from a man in his late teens or twenties in good health. Some clones in this sample may be carry-over from other donors' samples. Material: memory CD4+ T cells from PBMCs. Subset indicated: CD45RA-negative fraction. The genes are TRBV9 and TRBJ1-5, with 7 bases matching TRBD1. The CDR3 sequence is CASRTETTGRMINQPQHF. The CDR3 DNA reads TGTGCCAGCAGGACGGAAACGACAGGGAGAATGATCAATCAGCCCCAGCATTTT.